This T cell receptor (beta chain) was captured by sequencing in a study of T cells in Graves' hyperthyroidism and ophthalmopathy. For the study at large: Before treatment of any kind, peripheral blood was taken at initial diagnosis.

Using RNA transcripts as the source, TCR beta CDR3 regions were amplified. Carried out on the TCR CDR3, a first-round RT-PCR used the HTBI primer set. MiXCR was run by TCRdb on the multiplex PCR reads, yielding one entry per CDR3 protein. The sample carries 240,000 or so distinct CDR3 sequences, 16% recorded once. The CDR3 loop spans 15 amino acids. V was clipped by 4 bases and J by 1 base, with 13 bases between them. Germline CDR1 and CDR2: SGHRS and YFSETQ. This clonotype was observed at least ten times. Sequencing input: blood. This sequence was found in a woman aged 18-30 years with Graves' ophthalmopathy. The chain links TRBV5-1 to TRBJ2-3; D assignment may be TRBD1 or TRBD2 (5 bases each). The CDR3 coding sequence is TGCGCCAGCAGCATTGGGACGGTCCGCACAGATACGCAGTATTTT. Translated: CASSIGTVRTDTQYF.